This T cell receptor (beta chain) was documented in a study of T cell responses to AZD1222 COVID-19 vaccine listed by TCRdb under 2021. For context, the study as a whole: AZD1222 recipients with second doses at about 4 weeks or about 12 weeks were pooled, because spike-specific TCR depth and breadth did not differ between schedules. Enrollment into the trials was organized by age into subgroups of 18-55, 56-69 and 70-plus years, and those subgroups contained about 150, 27 and 61 TCR-sequenced participants, respectively. A total of 233 trial participants underwent TCR sequencing, of whom 200 to 220 received two doses of AZD1222 and about 25 received two doses of the MenACWY control vaccine.

Taken with the paper, the label for time point translates to: baseline before first vaccination. Vaccinee samples came from UK trials COV001 and COV002, including a single-blind randomized controlled phase 2/3 trial of AZD1222 (ChAdOx1 nCoV-19) in healthy adults. Trial participant PBMC samples were collected at day 0 and day 28 after the second dose for TCRbeta chain sequencing. A note on this clone: Its antigen target is currently unknown. No base-level quality is on record; no much larger clone is a single base apart.

The CDR3 regions of human TCRbeta chains were analyzed by immunosequencing. In the authors' own workflow: Repertoire TCRs were checked for matches against a reference library of SARS-CoV-2-specific TCRs that had been generated using the MIRA antigen-specificity platform. Breadth meant the fraction of unique TCRs that were SARS-CoV-2-associated, whereas depth meant the fraction of total T cells that were SARS-CoV-2-associated. Using the MIRA data, each spike-specific TCR was mapped to the spike region that the TCR reacts to and placed in a CD4 or CD8 class. Log10-transformed breadth and depth values were compared by one-way ANOVA with Sidak's multiple comparisons tests. TCRdb's version of the immuneACCESS table is confined to in-frame rearrangements and falls short of the full clone set. An unresolved V gene accounts for under half of the shortfall where checked; the remainder is of unknown origin. V, J and clone size derive from that table, while D and trimming were established from the DNA sequence. In all, the sample holds 95,000 to 150,000 clones, and almost 95% of those were seen once. The ten largest clones capture 1.7% of the sample.

CDR1 and CDR2 (SGHRS, YFSETQ) derive from the germline V gene. V is trimmed back by 4 bases and J by 8 bases, and the junction contains 6 bases that no gene match accounts for. The CDR3, from cysteine to phenylalanine, totals 13 residues. The DNA shown is the 39-base CDR3, in frame from base 1. The paper as a whole reports these results and caveats: Conclusions about previously exposed vaccinees are limited, since just 6 or 7 AZD1222 recipients were seropositive for SARS-CoV-2 at baseline. Reportedly, almost half of the unique spike-specific TCRs recognized epitopes lying outside the regions that are mutated in the B.1.351 and B.1.1.7 variants. Most participants were white British and females outnumbered males, and the authors suggested that clonal diversity may have been underestimated. After two AZD1222 doses, spike-specific TCR breadth and depth were significantly higher than at day 0 and than in MenACWY recipients. Vaccine-associated CD4 TCRs spanned the whole spike protein, with dominant responses in regions 160-218 and 743-854. The 56-69-year group was small, and its depth increase did not reach significance, likely because of low power. Because no day 14 peak-response samples were available, repertoires were characterized only after the peak T cell response.

The sample in question was peripheral blood, obtained on day 0 of AZD1222 vaccination. The TCR comes from an adult in good health. In this chain, TRBV5-1 is recombined with TRBJ2-1; TRBD2 fits 7 bases in the junction. Read as DNA, the sequence is TGCGCCAGCAGCGTGGGAGGGGTTGATGAGCAGTTCTTC. This encodes CASSVGGVDEQFF.